This record covers a single TCR beta chain. This clone was recorded only once. Its target antigen remains unknown. Per-base qualities were not stored, and no clone one base away is much larger. This record belongs to a study of T cell repertoires and HLA-DP antigens listed by TCRdb under 2018. General notes on the study: Using HeLa cells transduced to present allogeneic HLA-DP, the study set up an in vitro model of CD4+ T cell alloreactivity. One alloantigen differed from self by one peptide-binding groove amino acid, whereas the other differed by ten, modelling structurally similar versus dissimilar alloantigens. The three donors, two male and one female, ranged from the 18-to-29 to the 60-to-69 age band. Average DNA input was roughly 220 ng for sorted CD137+CD4+ samples, compared with 1,200 ng for pre-culture CD4+ samples. General findings and caveats noted by the study authors: Sorted CD137+ cells showed similar clonality against both alloantigens, at 0.35 to 0.4, which was much higher than the approximately 0.04 seen in pre-culture samples. The study was limited by having only three donors, by relying on a non-physiological HeLa antigen-presenting system, and by using total CD4+ responder cells. Separate analysis of naive and memory CD4+ repertoires was not performed. Clones undetected before culture had an average cumulative frequency of around 35% against one allele and about 51% against the other.

TCRB CDR3 regions were amplified with the immunoSEQ multiplex PCR using forward primers for 54 TRBV segments and reverse primers for 13 TRBJ segments. For pre-culture CD4+ samples, sequencing was done at deep resolution with a target of fewer than 250,000 T cell genomes. Sequencing of the amplicons on an Illumina HiSeq System generated 87 bp reads spanning the CDR3. Processing in the source paper ran as follows. PCR and sequencing errors in the reads were corrected, and alignment to IMGT reference sequences was used to define CDR3 regions. Synthetic template pools were used to estimate template counts and unique rearrangement counts. Clonality was computed as 1 minus Pielou's evenness. The Daley-Smith estimator was used to estimate richness. Morisita's index was used to measure repertoire overlap. Clones present in cultured samples but not detected in the pre-culture repertoire of the same donor were defined as low-abundance clones. The table comes from immuneACCESS by way of TCRdb, which keeps in-frame sequences with V and J called. Part of the clones is missing from these tables; in studies checked, under half for an unresolved V gene and the rest for unknown reasons. V, J and clone size are taken as reported in that table, and D and trimming were inferred from the DNA itself. The sample table holds roughly 73,000 clones, of which about 82% were seen once. The top ten clones comprise roughly 1.5% of the sample.

V and J are truncated by 6 bases and 4 bases respectively, leaving an intervening sequence of 12 bases. The CDR3 starts with the cysteine, ends with the phenylalanine, and has 13 residues. Solely the CDR3 DNA is kept, with 39 bases framed from the first base. CDR1 MNHNY and CDR2 SVGAGI are derived from the germline V gene (reference sequence). Untouched CD4+ T cells were isolated from Ficoll-separated PBMC by magnetic bead negative selection, reaching an average purity of about 98%. Using magnetic beads, untouched CD4+ T cells were isolated from Ficoll-separated PBMC at approximately 98% purity, with only negligible CD8+ contamination. Peripheral blood mononuclear cells came from the buffy coats of a few healthy blood donors. CMV seronegative status was shared by all three donors. Genomic DNA was extracted with the DNeasy Blood & Tissue Kit. TCRB sequencing was performed on genomic DNA from sorted CD137+CD4+ cells and pre-culture CD4+ baseline samples from each subject.

The sequencing sample was made of CD4+ T cells from PBMCs. The chain is assembled from TRBV6-6 and TRBJ1-2; TRBD1 is a weak D gene call, 6 bases matching. The TCR comes from a man aged 55 to 69 in good health and CMV-seronegative. CDR3 loop: CASSTGQIYGYTF. In nucleotides, the sequence is TGTGCCAGCAGCACTGGACAGATCTATGGCTACACCTTC.